This T cell receptor (beta chain) appears in the sequencing data of a study of cytomegalovirus exposure and HLA in healthy donors. It was with 60 Vbeta and 13 Jbeta primers that the PCR ran. Data came from immunoSEQ multiplex PCR; TCRdb stores just in-frame clones and leaves some out. The table includes 130,000 or so clones, about four fifths detected once. Details on this clone: Antigen unknown.

Study-level results: Follow-up analysis later connected one missense variant in DCLRE1C with trimming of TCR beta V- and J-genes. TCR beta sequences numbering some 17,000 were associated with HLA alleles at 0.05 false discovery rate in a later analysis. Later analysis showed TCR association rates varying by HLA locus, highest for DRB1 and lowest for HLA-C.

The V segment lost 0 bases and the J segment 3 bases; nucleotides outside the gene matches: 2. The germline CDR1 and CDR2 sequences are SGHRS and YFSETQ. The CDR3 covers 15 residues. Sample: PBMCs. This chain uses TRBV5-1 with TRBJ2-5, with 10 nucleotides matching TRBD1. The clonotype comes from a man aged 25 to 45 in good health and CMV-seronegative. For the CDR3, the DNA is TGCGCCAGCAGCTTGGGGGGGACAGGGGAAGAGACCCAGTACTTC. This gives the protein CASSLGGTGEETQYF.